These T cell receptor beta chains were read from a single sample in a study of human T cells and chemical hapten exposure. TCRdb processed the RACE reads anew with MiXCR; each CDR3 protein has one entry. The top ten hold under 2.5% of the sample, which has 370,000 or so distinct CDR3 sequences, around 5% seen once. Sequencing used whole blood, obtained in connection with sensitization to the hapten diphenylcyclopropenone (DPC). The source is a woman aged 50 to 60 with alopecia areata. Some clones in this sample may be carry-over from other donors' samples. Both conserved end residues are part of each CDR3. The order of the fields is J gene, clone size, D gene, V gene, CDR3 DNA, CDR3 protein. A D gene is named only where the DNA matches it firmly. Size tells how often a clone was seen (once, few, many) or the class of an expanded clone, and some rows leave it out.

TRBJ1-1,many,-,TRBV2,TGTGCCAGCAGTGAAATTTCTAGGGCCGGCACTGAAGCTTTCTTT,CASSEISRAGTEAFF
TRBJ2-7,-,-,TRBV11-2,TGTGCCAGCAGCTTTAACAGCGGCACCTCCTACGAGCAGTACTTC,CASSFNSGTSYEQYF
TRBJ1-6,few,-,TRBV5-5,TGTGCCAGCAGCTTGGACCGCCCAGTTAATTCACCCCTCCACTTT,CASSLDRPVNSPLHF
TRBJ1-6,many,TRBD1,TRBV12-3/TRBV12-4,TGTGCCAGCAGTCCTAAGACAGGGATGAATTCACCCCTCCACTTT,CASSPKTGMNSPLHF
TRBJ2-2,many,TRBD1,TRBV18,TGTGCCAGCTCACCGGGACAGGCCAACACCGGGGAGCTGTTTTTT,CASSPGQANTGELFF
TRBJ2-1,-,TRBD2,TRBV7-2,TGTGCCAGCACCCGAGGACTAGCGGGAGGAGGTGAGCAGTTCTTC,CASTRGLAGGGEQFF
TRBJ2-5,many,TRBD2,TRBV12-3/TRBV12-4,TGTGCCAGCAGTTCGTGGGGGGGTTCTCAAGAGACCCAGTACTTC,CASSSWGGSQETQYF
TRBJ2-7,-,TRBD1,TRBV15,TGTGCCACCAGCAGAGCCGGACAGGGGTACTACGAGCAGTACTTC,CATSRAGQGYYEQYF
TRBJ1-5,-,TRBD1,TRBV7-9,TGTGCCAGCAGCCGGGACAGGGGATATCAGCCCCAGCATTTT,CASSRDRGYQPQHF
TRBJ1-4,many,-,TRBV13,TGTGCCAGCAGCGGACCGAATGGTCCTAATGAAAAACTGTTTTTT,CASSGPNGPNEKLFF
TRBJ2-2,few,-,TRBV20-1,TGCAGTGCTAGAGATACATCCGGGGAGCTGTTTTTT,CSARDTSGELFF
TRBJ1-3,many,-,TRBV15,TGTGCCACCAGCAGAGATCAGGGAAACACCATATATTTT,CATSRDQGNTIYF
TRBJ1-5,many,TRBD1,TRBV6-2/TRBV6-3,TGTGCCAGCAGTTACATGCGACAGGGAGGCAATCAGCCCCAGCATTTT,CASSYMRQGGNQPQHF
TRBJ1-4,many,TRBD1,TRBV19,TGTGCCAGTAGCCAACCGGGACAGGTGGAAAAACTGTTTTTT,CASSQPGQVEKLFF
TRBJ2-5,many,-,TRBV23-1,TGCGCCAGCAGTCAGGGGCAGGCTTTCGGACAGACCCAGTACTTC,CASSQGQAFGQTQYF
TRBJ1-1,many,-,TRBV12-5,TGTGCTAGTGGTTTGGGGGACACGGCGAACACTGAAGCTTTCTTT,CASGLGDTANTEAFF
TRBJ1-3,few,-,TRBV3-1,TGTGCCAGCAGCCAAGACCTCGAACTTCATTCTGGAAACACCATATATTTT,CASSQDLELHSGNTIYF
TRBJ1-2,-,TRBD1,TRBV3-1,TGTGCCAGCAGCCCCAGGGGGACAGGTAGCGATGGCTACACCTTC,CASSPRGTGSDGYTF
TRBJ2-1,many,TRBD2,TRBV18,TGTGCCAGCTCACCGGGACTAGCAAATGAGCAGTTCTTC,CASSPGLANEQFF
TRBJ2-3,-,TRBD2,TRBV11-2,TGTGCCAGCAGCTTAGGAGGTAGCGGGTGGTCTAGCACAGATACGCAGTATTTT,CASSLGGSGWSSTDTQYF